The entry below gives a single TCR beta chain sequence along with its context. This entry is derived from a study of blood T cells in healthy people across ages. Using a J-beta primer mix together with a sample-barcoded 5' primer, a second PCR was run for roughly 7 to 11 cycles. TCRdb re-called the 5' RACE reads with MiXCR, one entry per CDR3 protein. This table holds some 1,500,000 distinct CDR3 sequences, 35% to 45% found once. CDR3 length equals 17 residues. Germline V CDR1 and CDR2: SGHDT, YYEEEE. V dropped 5 bases and J dropped 1; count of bases not matched to a gene: 11. This TCR derives from a woman between 18 and 29 years old in good health. Sequences were obtained from blood. The J gene is TRBJ2-3, the V gene TRBV5-6; 9 nucleotides line up with TRBD2. The CDR3 sequence: CASSLILAGMGTDTQYF. The CDR3 nucleotides read TGTGCCAGCAGTTTGATTCTAGCGGGGATGGGCACAGATACGCAGTATTTT. Full variable domain (rest looked up from reference TRBV5-6 and TRBJ2-3): DAGVTQSPTHLIKTRGQQVTLRCSPKSGHDTVSWYQQALGQGPQFIFQYYEEEERQRGNFPDRFSGHQFPNYSSELNVNALLLGDSALYLCASSLILAGMGTDTQYFGPGTRLTVL.